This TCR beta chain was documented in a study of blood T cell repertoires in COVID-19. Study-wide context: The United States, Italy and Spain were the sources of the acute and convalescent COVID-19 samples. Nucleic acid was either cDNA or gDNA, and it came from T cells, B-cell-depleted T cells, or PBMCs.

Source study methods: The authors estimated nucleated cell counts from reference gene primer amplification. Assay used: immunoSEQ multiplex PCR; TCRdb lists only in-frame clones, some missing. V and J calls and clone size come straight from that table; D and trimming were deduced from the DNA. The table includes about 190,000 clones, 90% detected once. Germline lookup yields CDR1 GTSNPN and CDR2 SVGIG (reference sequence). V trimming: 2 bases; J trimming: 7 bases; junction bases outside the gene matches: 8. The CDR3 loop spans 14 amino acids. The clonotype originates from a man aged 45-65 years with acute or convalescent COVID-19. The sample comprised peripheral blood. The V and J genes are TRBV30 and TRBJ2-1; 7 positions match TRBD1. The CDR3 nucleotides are TGTGCCTGGAGTTTACAGGGGTACTGGAATGAGCAGTTCTTC. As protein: CAWSLQGYWNEQFF.